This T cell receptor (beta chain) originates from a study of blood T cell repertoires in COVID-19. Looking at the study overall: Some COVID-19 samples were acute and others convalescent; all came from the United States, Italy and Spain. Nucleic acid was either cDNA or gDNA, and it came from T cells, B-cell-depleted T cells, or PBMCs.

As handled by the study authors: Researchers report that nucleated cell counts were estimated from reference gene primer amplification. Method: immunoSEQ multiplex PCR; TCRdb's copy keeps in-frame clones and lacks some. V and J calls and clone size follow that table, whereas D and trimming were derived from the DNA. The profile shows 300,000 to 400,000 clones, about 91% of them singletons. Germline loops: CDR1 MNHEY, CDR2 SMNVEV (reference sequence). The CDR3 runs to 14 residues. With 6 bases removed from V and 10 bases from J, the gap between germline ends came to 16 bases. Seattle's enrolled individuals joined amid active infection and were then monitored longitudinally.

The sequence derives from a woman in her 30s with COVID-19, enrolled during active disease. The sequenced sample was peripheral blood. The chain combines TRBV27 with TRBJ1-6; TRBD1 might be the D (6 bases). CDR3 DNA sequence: TGTGCCAGCAGAGAAGGGGGACGGGGATCACCCCTCCACTTT. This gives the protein CASREGGRGSPLHF.